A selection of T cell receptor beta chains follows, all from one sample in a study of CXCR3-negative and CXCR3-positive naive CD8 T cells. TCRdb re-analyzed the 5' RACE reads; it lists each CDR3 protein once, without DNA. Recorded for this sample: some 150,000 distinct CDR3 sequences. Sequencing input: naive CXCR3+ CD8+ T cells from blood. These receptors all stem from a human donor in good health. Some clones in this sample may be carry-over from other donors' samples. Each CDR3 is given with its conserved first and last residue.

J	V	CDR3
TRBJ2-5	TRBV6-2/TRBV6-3	CASSYSTGTGETQYF
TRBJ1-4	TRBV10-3	CAISEGSPNEKLFF
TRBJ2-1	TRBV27	CASSTGNEQFF
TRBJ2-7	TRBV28	CASGTRRGTYEQYF
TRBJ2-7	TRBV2	CASRPPGLAGQQYF
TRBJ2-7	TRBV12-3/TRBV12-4	CASSFTGLEQYF
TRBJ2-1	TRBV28	CASSRQGVHNEQFF
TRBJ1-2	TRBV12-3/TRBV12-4	CASSSTSPGQGDYGYTF
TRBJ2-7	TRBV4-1	CASSSSGTSGNYEQYF
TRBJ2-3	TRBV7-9	CASRDGLALGTDTQYF
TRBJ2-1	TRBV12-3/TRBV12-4	CASSGTGEAGNEQFF
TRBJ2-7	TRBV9	CASSVGNRGDYEQYF
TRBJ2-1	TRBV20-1	CSARVRGSSYNEQFF
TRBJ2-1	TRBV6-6	CASSYSDRVVNEQFF
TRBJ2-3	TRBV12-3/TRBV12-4	CASSFGTDTQYF
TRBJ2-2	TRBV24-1	CATSDRRDTYTGELFF
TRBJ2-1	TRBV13	CASSLDRDSGSIAEQFF
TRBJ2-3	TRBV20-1	CSAREVDTQYF
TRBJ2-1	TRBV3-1	CASTSGGGGLDNEQFF
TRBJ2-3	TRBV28	CASLKREGPDTQYF
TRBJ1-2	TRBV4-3	CASSQERGFYGYTF
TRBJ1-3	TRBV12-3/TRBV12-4	CASSGNRGSGGNTIYF